The next 8 T cell receptor beta chains were all read from a single sample in a study of cytomegalovirus exposure and HLA in healthy donors. PCR amplification relied on 60 Vbeta primers (plus 13 Jbeta primers). Generated by immunoSEQ multiplex PCR, the TCRdb table keeps only in-frame clones and is missing some. Of more than 110,000 clones listed, roughly four fifths are singletons. Sequencing was done on a sample of PBMCs. The receptor source for this set is a woman between 45 and 60 years old in good health and CMV-seropositive.

This chain uses TRBV28 with TRBJ1-1, with 7 positions matching TRBD1. The V gene's germline CDR1 is MDHEN and CDR2 SYDVKM. Trimming cost V 6 bases and J 2 bases; bases outside gene matches: 12. This CDR3 is 16 amino acids long. In DNA form, the CDR3 reads TGTGCCAGCAGATGGACACAGGGGAGGCGCAACACTGAAGCTTTCTTT. Protein: CASRWTQGRRNTEAFF. Complete variable domain (other parts from reference TRBV28 and TRBJ1-1): DVKVTQSSRYLVKRTGEKVFLECVQDMDHENMFWYRQDPGLGLRLIYFSYDVKMKEKGDIPEGYSVSREKKERFSLILESASTNQTSMYLCASRWTQGRRNTEAFFGQGTRLTVV.

V gene TRBV4-1 combines with J gene TRBJ2-1; perhaps TRBD2 as D (7 bases). Trimming shortened V by 0 bases and J by 2 bases, and 17 bases separated the two germline ends. Germline CDR1 reads MGHRA; CDR2 reads YSYEKL. The CDR3 runs to 18 residues. DNA for the CDR3: TGCGCCAGCAGCCAAGATGCCCTGGGGCGGGGGCCCTACAATGAGCAGTTCTTC. This sequence encodes CASSQDALGRGPYNEQFF.

The chain uses TRBV30 and TRBJ1-1; D perhaps matches TRBD1 (5 bases). The CDR3 sequence is 14 residues long. Trimming removed 0 bases at V and 4 bases at J, with 12 bases between. Germline CDR1 and CDR2: GTSNPN and SVGIG (reference sequence). Written as DNA, the CDR3 is TGTGCCTGGAGTGTACTCCAGGGCGGCACTGAAGCTTTCTTT. It encodes CAWSVLQGGTEAFF.

This chain links TRBV5-1 with TRBJ2-5; TRBD1 matches 8 bases. Trimming cost V 4 bases and J 4 bases; bases outside gene matches: 3. Germline V gives CDR1 SGHRS, CDR2 YFSETQ. The CDR3 covers 13 residues. Written as DNA, the CDR3 is TGCGCCAGCAGCCGCGACAGGGGAGAGACCCAGTACTTC. Its protein is CASSRDRGETQYF.

The rearrangement links TRBV5-5 to TRBJ1-2; 10 nucleotides align to TRBD1. V lost 4 bases to trimming and J lost 8 bases; unmatched junction nucleotides: 14. This CDR3 is built from 16 residues. CDR1 and CDR2 from the germline V gene are SGHKS and YYEKEE (reference sequence). This chain's CDR3 is CASSPNPDRGGSGYTF. The CDR3 DNA follows: TGTGCCAGCAGCCCGAACCCGGACAGGGGGGGCTCCGGCTACACCTTC.

Remarks on this clone: In the same sample, other DNA sequences code for this CDR3. The V call is TRBV18, the J call TRBJ2-1; 10 nucleotides agree with TRBD2. The V and J ends lost 2 bases and 4 bases, in that order; junction bases with no gene match: 2. The CDR3 is 15 amino acids. CDR1 is KGHSH, CDR2 LQKENI, per germline. CDR3 bases: TGTGCCAGCTCACCATTAGCGGGGGGATACAATGAGCAGTTCTTC. This gives the protein CASSPLAGGYNEQFF.

The V call is TRBV6-4, the J call TRBJ1-6; no definite D call. Germline values: CDR1 MRHNA, CDR2 SNTAGT. CDR3 size: 13 residues. Trimming stripped 2 bases from V and 8 bases from J, with 7 bases between. CDR3 nucleotide sequence: TGTGCCAGCAGTGACCTCTTAGATTCACCCCTCCACTTT. It yields the protein CASSDLLDSPLHF.

The chain couples TRBV27 to TRBJ2-7; D is possibly TRBD1 (6 bases). V lost 5 bases and J lost 4, with 12 bases in between. Germline CDR1 reads MNHEY; CDR2 reads SMNVEV (reference sequence). The CDR3 contains 13 residues. The CDR3 sequence: CASSPPTGYEQYF. The CDR3 DNA follows: TGTGCCAGCAGTCCCCCGACAGGATACGAGCAGTACTTC.